The T cell receptor (beta chain) under discussion was sequenced for a study of human T cells and chemical hapten exposure (dated by TCRdb to 2020 to 2022). Regarding the study in general: For sensitization, 2% DPC in acetone was applied to a roughly 2 cm by roughly 2 cm area of upper inner arm skin. Throughout the study period of 20 to 30 weeks, patients also received therapeutic DPC doses to the scalp every week. Patch testing was done on the upper back using Finn chambers containing 0.01% DPC, and results were scored after 6 days according to International Contact Dermatitis Research Group standards. Blood samples were taken from patients before sensitization (week 0) and at 2, 6 and about 24 weeks after DPC sensitization. Libraries were pooled for sequencing, and variation in per-sample TCR yields was attributed mainly to small differences in library volumes within the pool. Roughly 30 alopecia patients provided blood for TCR sequencing at one to four time points (pre-sensitization, 2, 6 and 24 weeks). In alopecia patients, the study followed how the peripheral blood TCR repertoire changed in vivo over primary and secondary sensitization to diphenylcyclopropenone (DPC), a hapten. Alopecia areata with under or over 50% scalp involvement, alopecia totalis and alopecia universalis were represented in the patient cohort, which was mostly female.

This specimen's time point label, interpreted: patch test 2, 6 weeks after DPC sensitization. What this sample's treatment or condition label stands for: therapeutic diphenylcyclopropenone sensitization with weekly scalp DPC. Blood at each patch-test visit was drawn before the patch test was applied. To be eligible, patients had to be aged 18 to 70, diagnosed with alopecia and judged suitable for DPC therapy, while pregnant patients were excluded. Total RNA was isolated from unfractionated whole blood collected in Tempus Blood RNA tubes. This clonotype came up a few times. Its antigen target is currently unknown. Base qualities are missing; no much larger clone stands one base away. The method was RACE. These reads were obtained on a NextSeq 500. During library preparation, unique molecular identifiers were attached to individual cDNA molecules so that TCRs could be counted in a quantitative, reproducible way. From each blood RNA sample, both TCR alpha and TCR beta chains were sequenced. Concerning the study's data processing: Samples had a median of 95,638 TCRs, with a range from roughly 23,224 to 700,000. The Decombinator software suite was used to annotate V, J and CDR3 in the TCR reads. For the PS versus PT1 abundance plots, all samples were subsampled to the same number of TCRs (28,000). TCRs were defined as expanded if absent before sensitization and observed at least eight times at the 2-week time point. The raw public data were reprocessed by TCRdb itself: fastp quality trimming at Q25, MiXCR clonotype calling, in-frame beta chains only. Here each entry gathers all rows of one CDR3 protein and keeps the most common genes and DNA. V and J calls and clone size were set by TCRdb, not the authors. The sample profile shows about 82,000 distinct CDR3 sequences; about 6.6% of them were found once. Of the sample, approximately 1.3% is held by the ten largest clones.

The full study reports these points: No change with DPC sensitization was found in the number of TCRs above 1 in 1000 frequency, and no evidence of global repertoire structure alterations was found. Patch test score was positively correlated with the number of PT1 expanded TCRs, with significance at thresholds 8, 16 and 32 but not at 4. Alopecia, a presumed autoimmune disease, was present in all patients, so the immune response of the patients might differ from that of healthy individuals. Expanded TCRs formed significantly more large CDR3 similarity clusters than pre-sensitization or healthy control sets, consistent with antigen-driven responses. After repeated subsampling, the strength of the expansion versus patch-test correlation and the threshold at which it became significant changed.

CDR1 and CDR2 were assigned from the germline V gene (reference sequence) as MNHNY and SVGAGI. The CDR3 holds 17 amino acids from the cysteine to the phenylalanine. The sequence is cut down to CDR3 DNA, 51 bases in frame from base 1. V drops 6 bases and J drops 0 bases, leaving 15 bases in between. The sequencing here drew on whole blood, taken in connection with sensitization to the hapten diphenylcyclopropenone (DPC). The sequence came from a woman younger than 45 with alopecia areata. Some clones in this sample may be carry-over from other donors' samples. This receptor chain uses TRBV6-6 and TRBJ1-6; the D gene is perhaps TRBD1, on 5 matching bases. The DNA reads as follows: TGTGCCAGCAGCCTATCCGTACAGGCCTCCTATAATTCACCCCTCCACTTT. Translation gives CASSLSVQASYNSPLHF.